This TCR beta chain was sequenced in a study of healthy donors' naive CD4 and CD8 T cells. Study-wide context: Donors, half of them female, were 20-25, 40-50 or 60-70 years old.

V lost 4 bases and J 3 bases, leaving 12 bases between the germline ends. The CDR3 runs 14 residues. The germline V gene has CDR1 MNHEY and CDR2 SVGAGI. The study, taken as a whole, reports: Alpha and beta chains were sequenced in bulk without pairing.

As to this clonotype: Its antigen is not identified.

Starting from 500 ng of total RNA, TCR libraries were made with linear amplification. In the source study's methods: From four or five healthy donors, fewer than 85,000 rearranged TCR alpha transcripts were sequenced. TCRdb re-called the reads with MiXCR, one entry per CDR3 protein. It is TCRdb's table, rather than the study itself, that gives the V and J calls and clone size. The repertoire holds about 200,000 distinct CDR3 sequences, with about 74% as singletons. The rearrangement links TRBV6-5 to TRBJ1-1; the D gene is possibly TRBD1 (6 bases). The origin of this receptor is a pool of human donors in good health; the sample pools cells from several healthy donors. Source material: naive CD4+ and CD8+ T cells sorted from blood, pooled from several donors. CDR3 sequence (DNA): TGTGCCAGCAGTTCTGAGACAGGCTACACTGAAGCTTTCTTT. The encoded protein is CASSSETGYTEAFF.